This TCR beta chain comes out of a study of control samples from healthy donors and cancer patients. Here immunoSEQ multiplex PCR was the method, and the copy in TCRdb shows in-frame clones only, minus some. Recorded here are 150,000 to 200,000 clones; the top ten clones represent under 2.5%. Germline V gives CDR1 SQVTM, CDR2 ANQGSEA. With 3 bases clipped from V and 3 bases from J, the junction kept 13 bases outside the gene matches. This CDR3 comprises 17 residues. This clonotype originated in a woman aged 25 to 39 in good health. The chain links TRBV29-1 to TRBJ1-3, with 8 nucleotides matching TRBD1. Sequenced material: blood. Here the CDR3 reads CSVEGLPMDRDGNTIYF. The CDR3 DNA is TGCAGCGTTGAGGGCCTCCCCATGGACAGGGATGGAAACACCATATATTTT.